One sample yielded the 17 T cell receptor beta chains listed below, sequenced in a study of blood T cell repertoires in COVID-19. Sequencing was performed with immunoSEQ multiplex PCR; in TCRdb, only in-frame clones are kept and a portion is missing. This sample carries approximately 500,000 clones, approximately 90% of them seen once, and the ten largest clones take about 1.7%. The specimen was PBMCs or T cells enriched from blood (not recorded which). These receptors came from a woman aged 35 to 49 who had recovered from COVID-19.

The CDR3 DNA is TGCAGTGCTAGACTTCGTAGAGAGGCTTTCTTT. Amino acids: CSARLRREAFF. The rearrangement joins TRBV20-1 to TRBJ1-1; D gene ambiguous. CDR1 is DFQATT, CDR2 SNEGSKA, per germline (reference sequence). This CDR3 comprises 11 residues. The V end was cut by 2 bases, the J end by 11 bases, with 12 bases between.

The gene calls are TRBV5-4 and TRBJ2-1, with 9 bases lining up with TRBD1. The junction had 12 bases not matched to a gene; V was cut back by 1 base and J by 4 bases. Germline CDR1 SGHNT, CDR2 YYREEE (reference sequence). This CDR3 region has 18 residues. The CDR3 sequence is CASSLFRAGTGFYNEQFF. In DNA form, the CDR3 reads TGTGCCAGCAGCTTGTTTCGCGCCGGGACAGGGTTTTACAATGAGCAGTTCTTC.

The V call is TRBV6-6, the J call TRBJ2-2, with D maybe TRBD2 (6 bases). The CDR3 sequence is 13 residues long. Trimming took off 8 bases at V and 10 bases at J, with 17 bases between the two ends. Germline V lookup: CDR1 MNHNY, CDR2 SVGAGI (reference sequence). Here the CDR3 reads CASGDPPGLELFF. In DNA form, the CDR3 reads TGTGCCAGCGGCGACCCCCCGGGACTGGAGCTGTTTTTT.

CDR3 sequence: CASSPGGQGFYGYTF. CDR3 bases: TGTGCCAGCAGCCCAGGGGGACAGGGGTTCTATGGCTACACCTTC. This chain connects TRBV3-1 (or the pseudogene TRBV3-2) to TRBJ1-2, with TRBD1 identical over 10 bases. In germline, CDR1 is LGHDT, CDR2 YNNKEL (reference sequence). This CDR3 has 15 amino acids. The junction had 6 bases not matched to a gene; V was cut back by 4 bases and J by 4 bases.

The chain combines TRBV9 with TRBJ1-6; the D is unclear. Germline V gene lookup returns CDR1 SGDLS and CDR2 YYNGEE. V was shortened by 4 bases and J by 8 bases, with 16 bases between the two germline ends. This CDR3 is built from 15 residues. CDR3 protein: CASSPRPTGDSPLHF. CDR3 nucleotides: TGTGCCAGCAGCCCTCGGCCGACTGGAGATTCACCCCTCCACTTT.

The rearrangement joins TRBV5-6 to TRBJ1-5; maybe TRBD1 (6 bases). The CDR3 has 12 residues. V lost 5 bases and J lost 7, with 10 bases in between. In germline, CDR1 is SGHDT, CDR2 YYEEEE. The CDR3 loop is CASSPQGQPQHF. CDR3 sequence (DNA): TGTGCCAGCAGTCCACAGGGCCAGCCCCAGCATTTT.

The chain has TRBV11-2 and TRBJ1-2; 9 bases match TRBD1. Germline assignment: CDR1 SGHAT and CDR2 FQNNGV. The CDR3 has 16 amino acids. The J segment lost 4 bases and the V segment lost 5 bases, leaving 11 bases of the junction unmatched. CDR3 nucleotide sequence: TGTGCCAGCAGCCCCGAAGGGGGGACAGGGACCTATGGCTACACCTTC. Its protein product is CASSPEGGTGTYGYTF.

The chain has TRBV7-2 and TRBJ2-5; 15 nucleotides agree with TRBD2. CDR3 size: 15 residues. The trim removed 6 bases at V and 4 bases at J, leaving 3 bases unmatched. CDR1 and CDR2 from the germline V gene are SGHTA and FQGNSA. The CDR3 nucleotides read TGTGCCAGCAGTAGGACTAGCGGGAGGGCAGAGACCCAGTACTTC. Translated, it gives CASSRTSGRAETQYF.

The chain uses TRBV10-1 and TRBJ2-7, with TRBD2 as a possible D gene (6 bases). Deletions cut 5 bases from V and 0 bases from J, with 8 bases between. The CDR3 loop spans 13 amino acids. Germline CDR1 reads WNHNN; CDR2 reads SYGVQD (reference sequence). The chain's CDR3 is CASSPDYSYEQYF. CDR3 DNA sequence: TGCGCCAGCAGTCCGGACTACTCCTACGAGCAGTACTTC.

This chain joins TRBV5-1 and TRBJ2-3; TRBD2 is a possible D gene (5 bases). The V end was cut by 0 bases, the J end by 2 bases, with 13 bases between. Germline loops: CDR1 SGHRS, CDR2 YFSETQ. There are 16 residues in the CDR3. The CDR3 sequence is CASSLGGKRNTDTQYF. In DNA form, the CDR3 reads TGCGCCAGCAGCTTGGGAGGGAAGCGGAACACAGATACGCAGTATTTT.

The rearrangement links TRBV2 to TRBJ2-1; maybe TRBD2 (5 bases). Germline CDR1 SNHLY, CDR2 FYNNEI. The ends were cut back, 8 bases at V and 6 bases at J, with 17 bases in the middle. The CDR3 is 14 amino acids. In nucleotides, the CDR3 is TGTGCCAGCTCCGCGGCTAGCTCACTCAATGAGCAGTTCTTC. This codes for CASSAASSLNEQFF.

The gene calls are TRBV10-3 and TRBJ2-3, with TRBD2 as a possible D gene (6 bases). This CDR3 comprises 15 residues. V gave up 7 bases and J gave up 0 bases, with 14 bases separating them. The germline V gene has CDR1 ENHRY and CDR2 SYGVKD. Here the CDR3 reads CAITFAGPSTDTQYF. As DNA, the CDR3 is TGTGCCATCACGTTTGCGGGACCTAGCACAGATACGCAGTATTTT.

This chain joins TRBV5-1 and TRBJ2-2, with 11 positions matching TRBD2. V gave up 4 bases and J gave up 0 bases; unmatched junction bases: 11. CDR1 SGHRS and CDR2 YFSETQ come from the germline V gene. This CDR3 has 19 amino acids. This chain's CDR3 is CASSVNSGTSGTNTGELFF. The CDR3 DNA sequence: TGCGCCAGCAGCGTAAATTCCGGGACTAGCGGAACGAACACCGGGGAGCTGTTTTTT. Full variable domain (outside the CDR3, taken from reference TRBV5-1 and TRBJ2-2): KAGVTQTPRYLIKTRGQQVTLSCSPISGHRSVSWYQQTPGQGLQFLFEYFSETQRNKGNFPGRFSGRQFSNSRSEMNVSTLELGDSALYLCASSVNSGTSGTNTGELFFGEGSRLTVL.

The chain links TRBV29-1 to TRBJ1-4, with a tentative D call TRBD1 (6 bases). The CDR3 extends over 13 amino acids. Trimming shortened V by 3 bases and J by 8 bases, and 13 bases separated the two germline ends. CDR1 is SQVTM, CDR2 ANQGSEA, per germline. CDR3 region: CSVDQGKEEKLFF. CDR3 sequence (DNA): TGCAGCGTTGACCAGGGGAAAGAAGAAAAACTGTTTTTT.

The genes are TRBV6-5 and TRBJ2-1; D is possibly TRBD1 (6 bases). Germline CDR1 is MNHEY and CDR2 is SVGAGI. The CDR3 extends over 14 amino acids. V was clipped by 7 bases and J by 9 bases, with 19 bases between them. The CDR3 region has the DNA TGTGCCAGCACCAGGGGACGTCCAGGAACTGAGCAGTTCTTC. Translation: CASTRGRPGTEQFF.

The chain links TRBV19 to TRBJ2-3, with TRBD2 matching 8 bases. The CDR3 is 16 amino acids. The ends lost 2 bases at V and 3 bases at J; junction bases unmatched: 7. The germline CDR1 and CDR2 sequences are LNHDA and SQIVND (reference sequence). The CDR3 bases are TGTGCCAGTAGTATAAGGAGCGGGAGTGGTACAGATACGCAGTATTTT. It encodes CASSIRSGSGTDTQYF.

The chain has TRBV30 and TRBJ1-3; D not certain. CDR3 length: 14 residues. Germline CDR1 GTSNPN, CDR2 SVGIG (reference sequence). The germline V and J ends were trimmed by 3 bases and 2 bases, with 11 bases remaining between them. CDR3 sequence: CAWRRVIPGNTIYF. As DNA, the CDR3 is TGTGCCTGGAGGCGCGTAATTCCTGGAAACACCATATATTTT.